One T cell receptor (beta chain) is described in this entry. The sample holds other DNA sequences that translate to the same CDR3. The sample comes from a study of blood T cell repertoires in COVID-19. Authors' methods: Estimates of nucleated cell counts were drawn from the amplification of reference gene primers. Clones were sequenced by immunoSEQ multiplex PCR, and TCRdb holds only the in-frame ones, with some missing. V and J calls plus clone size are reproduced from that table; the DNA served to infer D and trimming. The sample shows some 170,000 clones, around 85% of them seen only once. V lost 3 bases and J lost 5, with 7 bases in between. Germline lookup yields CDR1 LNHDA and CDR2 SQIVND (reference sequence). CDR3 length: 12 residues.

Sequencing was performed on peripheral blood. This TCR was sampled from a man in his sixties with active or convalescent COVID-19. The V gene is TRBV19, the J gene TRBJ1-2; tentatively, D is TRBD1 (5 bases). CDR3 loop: CASSIPGYGYTF. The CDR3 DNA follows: TGTGCCAGTAGTATTCCAGGGTATGGCTACACCTTC.